The 30 T cell receptor beta chains given below trace back to one sample, sequenced in a study of response to subunit inactivated influenza vaccine. Each CDR3 protein is one row after TCRdb ran MiXCR on the RT-PCR reads. The repertoire holds 450,000 to 600,000 distinct CDR3 sequences, with approximately 7.7% as singletons. This specimen consisted of PBMCs from blood, obtained about 24 months after vaccination. These receptors all come from a man in his fifties or sixties who received an inactivated influenza vaccine.

The V gene is TRBV10-3, the J gene TRBJ1-2; a weak D match, TRBD1 (5 bases). The CDR3 runs to 11 residues. Germline V gene data show CDR1 as ENHRY and CDR2 as SYGVKD. Trimming took off 0 bases at V and 10 bases at J, with 6 bases between the two ends. The chain's CDR3 is CAISESGAYTF. DNA for the CDR3: TGTGCCATCAGTGAGTCCGGGGCCTACACCTTC.

There are a few counts of this clonotype. The chain uses TRBV2 and TRBJ2-2; D gene unclear. V dropped 4 bases and J dropped 4 bases, with 10 bases sitting between them. The CDR3 loop spans 14 amino acids. In germline, CDR1 is SNHLY, CDR2 FYNNEI. The CDR3 is CASSVVLGTGELFF. In DNA form, the CDR3 reads TGTGCCAGCAGTGTAGTGTTGGGCACCGGGGAGCTGTTTTTT. Looking up the rest from reference TRBV2 and TRBJ2-2 gives the full variable domain: EPEVTQTPSHQVTQMGQEVILRCVPISNHLYFYWYRQILGQKVEFLVSFYNNEISEKSEIFDDQFSVERPDGSNFTLKIRSTKLEDSAMYFCASSVVLGTGELFFGEGSRLTVL.

This clonotype was seen at least ten times. J is TRBJ2-7 and V is TRBV4-2; TRBD2 matches 11 bases. The CDR3 length is 17 residues. V was clipped by 5 bases and J by 3 bases; unmatched bases: 12. Germline V CDR1 and CDR2: LGHNA, YNFKEQ. The DNA of the CDR3 is TGTGCCAGCAGCATAGGGACTAGCGGCCGCATCGTCTACGAGCAGTACTTC. The encoded protein is CASSIGTSGRIVYEQYF.

This clonotype was detected ten times or more. The chain couples TRBV9 to TRBJ1-6; no definite D call. The germline V and J ends were trimmed by 0 bases and 2 bases, with 9 bases remaining between them. CDR3 length: 16 residues. Germline assignment: CDR1 SGDLS and CDR2 YYNGEE. The CDR3 DNA is TGTGCCAGCAGCGTAGCGGGCAACACCTATAATTCACCCCTCCACTTT. Its translation: CASSVAGNTYNSPLHF.

This clonotype has a count of ten or more. V is TRBV20-1 and J is TRBJ2-7; D could derive from TRBD1 or TRBD2 (6 bases each). The CDR3 consists of 14 residues. The V gene lost 1 base and the J gene lost 0 bases, with 10 bases spanning the gap. Germline lookup yields CDR1 DFQATT and CDR2 SNEGSKA (reference sequence). In nucleotides, the CDR3 is TGCAGTGCTAGAGGGGGGGCCAGCTCCTACGAGCAGTACTTC. Its protein product is CSARGGASSYEQYF.

The CDR3 coding sequence is TGTGCCAGCTCACCACAGGCTAGGACCGCGAACACCGGGGAGCTGTTTTTT. It specifies CASSPQARTANTGELFF. V usage is TRBV18 and J usage is TRBJ2-2; no definite D call. With 1 base removed from V and 0 bases from J, the gap between germline ends came to 12 bases. CDR1 KGHSH and CDR2 LQKENI come from the germline V gene. The CDR3 contains 17 residues.

The chain recombines TRBV27 with TRBJ2-3, with TRBD2 identical over 7 bases. The CDR3 sequence is 13 residues long. The germline CDR1 and CDR2 sequences are MNHEY and SMNVEV (reference sequence). V shed 3 bases, J shed 5 bases, and the junction held 2 bases outside the gene matches. The CDR3 loop is CASSFLAEDTQYF. The CDR3 bases are TGTGCCAGCAGTTTTCTAGCGGAAGATACGCAGTATTTT.

The V gene is TRBV28, the J gene TRBJ1-2; D ambiguous. The CDR3 runs 15 residues. With 2 bases removed from V and 4 bases from J, the gap between germline ends came to 14 bases. Germline lookup yields CDR1 MDHEN and CDR2 SYDVKM. CDR3 loop: CASSLKAGYVYGYTF. The CDR3 DNA sequence: TGTGCCAGCAGTTTAAAGGCGGGATACGTCTATGGCTACACCTTC.

This clonotype occurred a few times. The chain has TRBV28 and TRBJ2-5; 9 nucleotides agree with TRBD1. CDR3 length: 15 amino acids. V gave up 4 bases and J gave up 4 bases; unmatched junction bases: 7. Germline V CDR1 and CDR2: MDHEN, SYDVKM. The CDR3 region is CASSSPTGGGETQYF. The CDR3 coding sequence is TGTGCCAGCAGTTCCCCGACAGGGGGAGGAGAGACCCAGTACTTC.

This clonotype was seen only a few times. The chain uses TRBV20-1 and TRBJ2-6; D assignment may be TRBD1 or TRBD2 (6 bases each). The CDR3 totals 17 residues. Germline CDR1 reads DFQATT; CDR2 reads SNEGSKA (reference sequence). Between the trimmed V and J ends, which lost 1 base and 4 bases, there was a span of 17 bases. The CDR3 sequence: CSARGGWGAEGANVLTF. The CDR3 DNA reads as TGCAGTGCTAGAGGAGGCTGGGGGGCAGAAGGGGCCAACGTCCTGACTTTC.

This clonotype was observed many times. The V and J genes are TRBV13 and TRBJ2-7; D unclear. The CDR3 has 15 amino acids. Trimming stripped 5 bases from V and 3 bases from J, with 17 bases between. Germline CDR1 is PRHDT and CDR2 is FYEKMQ (reference sequence). CDR3 residues: CASSPPGQRLYEQYF. The CDR3 DNA reads as TGTGCCAGCAGCCCCCCCGGGCAGCGACTCTACGAGCAGTACTTC. The whole variable domain, filled in from reference TRBV13 and TRBJ2-7, reads AAGVIQSPRHLIKEKRETATLKCYPIPRHDTVYWYQQGPGQDPQFLISFYEKMQSDKGSIPDRFSAQQFSDYHSELNMSSLELGDSALYFCASSPPGQRLYEQYFGPGTRLTVT.

This clonotype was recorded a few times. The gene calls are TRBV29-1 and TRBJ1-6; D not certain. The CDR3 spans 15 residues. CDR1 is SQVTM and CDR2 is ANQGSEA in the germline V gene. V was pared by 4 bases and J by 7 bases, with 17 bases between. The CDR3 is CSVVIGPTKNSPLHF. CDR3 bases: TGCAGCGTTGTGATAGGACCGACTAAGAATTCACCCCTCCACTTT.

The J gene is TRBJ1-5, the V gene TRBV28; D possibly corresponds to TRBD1 (5 bases). V lost 5 bases, J lost 7 bases, and 12 bases lay in between. The germline gives CDR1 MDHEN, CDR2 SYDVKM. The CDR3 has 13 residues. In DNA form, the CDR3 reads TGTGCCAGCAGTACCAGACGGGACCAGCCCCAGCATTTT. Amino acid sequence: CASSTRRDQPQHF.

This clonotype has ten or more counts. This rearrangement joins TRBV10-2 to TRBJ2-1, with D possibly being TRBD2 (6 bases). CDR1 and CDR2 from the germline V gene are WSHSY and SAAADI. The germline V and J ends were trimmed by 2 bases and 7 bases, with 15 bases remaining between them. The CDR3 runs 15 residues. CDR3 region: CASSETRAGRNEQFF. The CDR3 bases are TGCGCCAGCAGTGAGACCCGGGCAGGGAGGAATGAGCAGTTCTTC.

This clonotype occurred a few times. The chain links TRBV9 to TRBJ2-2; TRBD2 agrees at 12 bases. The CDR3 spans 16 residues. Looked up from germline, CDR1 is SGDLS and CDR2 is YYNGEE. V gave up 3 bases and J gave up 6 bases; unmatched junction bases: 6. In DNA, the CDR3 is TGTGCCAGCAGCGCCAGACTAGCGGGAGTTTCCGGGGAGCTGTTTTTT. Translation: CASSARLAGVSGELFF. Combining the CDR3 with reference TRBV9 and TRBJ2-2 gives the whole variable domain DSGVTQTPKHLITATGQRVTLRCSPRSGDLSVYWYQQSLDQGLQFLIQYYNGEERAKGNILERFSAQQFPDLHSELNLSSLELGDSALYFCASSARLAGVSGELFFGEGSRLTVL.

This clonotype appeared a single time. The chain is built from TRBV12-3 or TRBV12-4 and TRBJ2-2; D not resolved. CDR3 length: 17 amino acids. The V and J ends lost 6 bases and 2 bases respectively, with 19 bases between them. The CDR3 coding sequence is TGTGCCAGCAGCAAACCGAGGCAGGATGTAAACACCGGGGAGCTGTTTTTT. It yields the protein CASSKPRQDVNTGELFF.

This clonotype appeared a few times. The rearrangement uses TRBV7-2 and TRBJ2-2; D is uncertain. CDR3 length: 15 residues. Trimming shortened V by 4 bases and J by 4 bases, and 13 bases separated the two germline ends. Germline V gives CDR1 SGHTA, CDR2 FQGNSA. CDR3 nucleotides: TGTGCCAGCAGCTCCGCTAGTCGTGGCACCGGGGAGCTGTTTTTT. Its translation: CASSSASRGTGELFF.

The chain employs TRBV12-3 or TRBV12-4 and TRBJ1-6; 7 nucleotides align to TRBD1. V was clipped by 8 bases and J by 6 bases; unmatched bases: 13. The CDR3 is made up of 16 amino acids. The CDR3, as DNA: TGTGCCAGCTCTCGGGCAGGGGGTCTCGGTAATTCACCCCTCCACTTT. Its protein is CASSRAGGLGNSPLHF.

This clonotype was detected ten times or more. The chain joins TRBV29-1 to TRBJ2-5; D possibly corresponds to TRBD2 (6 bases). CDR3 length: 13 residues. Germline V gives CDR1 SQVTM, CDR2 ANQGSEA. The V end was cut by 4 bases, the J end by 3 bases, with 12 bases between. In DNA form, the CDR3 reads TGCAGCGTTGTCTTTGCGGGAAAAGAGACCCAGTACTTC. Translating it yields CSVVFAGKETQYF.

This clonotype occurred many times. V and J are TRBV7-6 and TRBJ2-7; weak D call: TRBD2 (6 bases). In germline, CDR1 is SGHVS, CDR2 FNYEAQ. V was trimmed by 4 bases and J by 2 bases, leaving 12 bases between them. CDR3 length equals 14 residues. Here the CDR3 reads CASSWRDGAYEQYF. The CDR3 DNA sequence: TGTGCCAGCAGCTGGCGGGACGGAGCCTACGAGCAGTACTTC.

This clonotype was detected only a few times. The J gene is TRBJ1-1, the V gene TRBV5-1, with D possibly being TRBD1 (5 bases). V lost 0 bases and J 6 bases, leaving 9 bases between the germline ends. Germline V gene sequence: CDR1 SGHRS, CDR2 YFSETQ. This CDR3 is 13 amino acids long. This CDR3 is CASSLETVAEAFF. The CDR3 DNA reads as TGCGCCAGCAGCTTGGAGACAGTCGCTGAAGCTTTCTTT.

A remark on this clonotype: Mismatch with germline at one junction end may stem from a read error. The chain uses TRBV20-1 and TRBJ2-7, with TRBD2 matching 8 bases. Germline V CDR1 and CDR2: DFQATT, SNEGSKA (reference sequence). There are 15 residues in the CDR3. The CDR3 region is CCARDVMAGGQEQYF. As DNA, the CDR3 is TGCTGTGCTAGAGATGTTATGGCGGGAGGTCAAGAGCAGTACTTC.

This clonotype occurred many times. The chain has TRBV2 and TRBJ2-3, with D uncertain. This CDR3 has 15 residues. Germline V gene data show CDR1 as SNHLY and CDR2 as FYNNEI. Trimming shortened V by 2 bases and J by 5 bases, and 14 bases separated the two germline ends. The CDR3 nucleotides read TGTGCCAGCAGTGAATTCGGGCGGCGAGAAGATACGCAGTATTTT. It is translated as CASSEFGRREDTQYF.

V and J are TRBV2 and TRBJ2-1; perhaps TRBD1 as D (5 bases). V was cut by 2 bases and J by 1 base, with 18 bases left in between. In germline, CDR1 is SNHLY, CDR2 FYNNEI. CDR3 length: 18 amino acids. The CDR3 loop is CASSEPLQGLISYNEQFF. Here the CDR3 DNA reads TGTGCCAGCAGTGAACCTTTGCAGGGTTTAATTTCCTACAATGAGCAGTTCTTC.

In this sample, this clonotype is medium-sized. V gene TRBV5-1 combines with J gene TRBJ2-4; either TRBD1 or TRBD2 may fit D (6 bases each). Germline CDR1 is SGHRS and CDR2 is YFSETQ. Trimming left V 4 bases short and J 7 bases short, with 18 bases between. The CDR3 is 15 amino acids. CDR3 loop: CASSPDGGRDNIQYF. The CDR3, as DNA: TGCGCCAGCAGCCCCGACGGGGGCAGGGATAACATTCAGTACTTC.

This clonotype was seen a few times. This chain joins TRBV20-1 and TRBJ2-1; TRBD1 aligns across 7 bases. The germline CDR1 and CDR2 sequences are DFQATT and SNEGSKA (reference sequence). This CDR3 is 11 amino acids long. Unmatched junction bases numbered 3, after V lost 6 bases and J lost 7 bases. CDR3 loop: CSAGRGNEQFF. The DNA of the CDR3 is TGCAGTGCCGGCAGGGGGAATGAGCAGTTCTTC.

This clonotype was observed a handful of times. The CDR3 sequence is CASSQISGRTNEKLFF. As DNA, the CDR3 is TGTGCCAGCAGCCAAATCTCAGGGAGAACTAATGAAAAACTGTTTTTT. The chain links TRBV3-1 to TRBJ1-4; D possibly corresponds to TRBD1 (5 bases). The CDR3 consists of 16 residues. From germline, CDR1 is LGHDT and CDR2 YNNKEL (reference sequence). V lost 2 bases and J 1 base, leaving 11 bases between the germline ends.

This clonotype has a handful of counts. The chain joins TRBV29-1 to TRBJ2-1, with D perhaps TRBD1 or TRBD2 (6 bases each). This CDR3 is 14 amino acids long. CDR1 and CDR2 (germline): SQVTM, ANQGSEA. The germline V and J ends were trimmed by 6 bases and 3 bases, with 15 bases remaining between them. The chain's CDR3 is CSVFGGQYYNEQFF. The CDR3 DNA reads TGCAGCGTATTCGGGGGACAATACTACAATGAGCAGTTCTTC.

This clonotype came up many times. This chain uses TRBV6-5 with TRBJ1-2; D possibly corresponds to TRBD1 (6 bases). The germline V gene encodes CDR1 MNHEY and CDR2 SVGAGI. V lost 2 bases to trimming and J lost 5 bases, with 12 bases between them. The CDR3 is made up of 14 amino acids. CDR3 sequence reads: CASSYNRVGYGYTF. The CDR3 DNA sequence: TGTGCCAGCAGTTACAACAGGGTTGGGTATGGCTACACCTTC.

The CDR3 sequence: CASSFMTSLTDTQYF. The CDR3 DNA sequence: TGTGCCAGCAGTTTCATGACTAGCCTCACAGATACGCAGTATTTT. The chain couples TRBV12-3 or TRBV12-4 to TRBJ2-3; 7 bases agree with TRBD2. CDR3 length equals 15 residues. The V gene end was trimmed by 3 bases and the J gene end by 2 bases; junction bases not matched to a gene: 5.